This entry is about one TCR beta chain. Its antigen is currently unknown. This entry belongs to a study of vaccination and CD4 T cells after COVID-19. The time point was: late sampling 161 to 241 days after vaccination in three convalescent patients. Treatment described: approximately nine-day PBMC culture with coronavirus spike peptide pools or control peptides (ViraFEST assay). Wells that each held approximately 2.1 million PBMCs were cultured with around 9.4 IU/ml IL-2 and approximately 10 ug/ml peptide pools. Cultures got half-medium changes with IL-2 on days 3 and 7. Cultured CD4+ T-cell DNA underwent Oncomine TCR Beta short-read sequencing. Genomic DNA was isolated from CD4+ T cells that had been cultured. MiXCR, applied by TCRdb to the PCR reads, yields one record per CDR3 protein. This sample has about 24,000 distinct CDR3 sequences, with 40% to 50% found just once. This CDR3 comprises 14 residues. Germline CDR1 DFQATT, CDR2 SNEGSKA (reference sequence). V lost 6 bases, J lost 1 base, and 4 bases stayed unmatched.

This receptor was taken from a human donor who had recovered from COVID-19. The genes are TRBV20-1 and TRBJ2-5; 11 nucleotides line up with TRBD1. The sequences come from CD4+ T cells from blood, cultured in vitro, collected about 7 months after SARS-CoV-2 vaccination. In nucleotides, the CDR3 is TGCAGTGCCCGCGGGACAGGGGGCCAAGAGACCCAGTACTTC. It specifies CSARGTGGQETQYF.